The text below deals with one T cell receptor beta chain. Its antigen is as yet unknown. The data are from a study of beta chain features in type 1 diabetes. Overall study context: Cell yields, gender and age were similar in healthy donors and patients. Examination of sorted cells across all samples involved approximately 100,000,000 cells.

CDR3 length: 16 residues. Germline CDR1 and CDR2: SGHAT and FQDESV (reference sequence). Trimming stripped 5 bases from V and 5 bases from J, with 16 bases between. Whole-study results and caveats: Reduced insertions and increased deletions marked VDJ junctions in type 1 diabetes patients.

Sorted CD4+ subsets: naive, central memory, regulatory, stem cell-like memory (CD45RO/CCR7/CD25/CD127/CD95/CD27 panel). Isolated RNA was reverse transcribed in full, so expressed TCRB transcripts were sequenced. Here immunoSEQ multiplex PCR was the method, and the copy in TCRdb shows in-frame clones only, minus some. The sample holds some 150,000 clones; roughly 50% are singletons and the top ten take around 0.45%. The rearrangement links TRBV11-1 to TRBJ1-6; TRBD1 is a possible D gene (6 bases). The TCR sequence derives from a man aged 18 to 35 in good health. The sequenced material came from Tregs from blood. Written as DNA, the CDR3 is TGTGCCAGCAGCCCTCTCCGGACAGTAAATAATTCACCCCTCCACTTT. It yields the protein CASSPLRTVNNSPLHF.